This T cell receptor beta chain came from a study of blood T cell repertoires in COVID-19. About the research overall: PBMCs, B-cell-depleted T cells, or T cells were the source of the cDNA or gDNA that made up the material.

The repertoire was sequenced with immunoSEQ multiplex PCR; TCRdb's copy has only in-frame clones and lacks some. The table has about 240,000 clones, around 87% seen once; the top ten hold roughly 3%. V gave up 8 bases and J gave up 0 bases, with 7 bases separating them. The CDR3 runs to 12 residues. Germline lookup yields CDR1 SGHTA and CDR2 FQGTGA. The sample comprised peripheral blood. The clonotype was recovered from a woman younger than 45 who had recovered from COVID-19. This rearrangement joins TRBV7-3 to TRBJ1-1; D is unresolved. DNA for the CDR3: TGTGCCAGCGCGGACTTGAACACTGAAGCTTTCTTT. It yields the protein CASADLNTEAFF.